This TCR beta chain came from a study of technical replicates of blood from several donors. Assay: immunoSEQ multiplex PCR; the TCRdb copy retains only in-frame clones and omits some. The sample lists around 93,000 clones; less than 95% were seen once. Trimming took 3 bases from V and 5 from J, leaving 7 bases between them. Germline V lookup: CDR1 SGHDN, CDR2 FVKESK. The CDR3 is 12 amino acids. As regards this clone: The sample carries other DNA sequences with the same CDR3.

The rearrangement uses TRBV14 and TRBJ1-2; D is ambiguous. Sequencing was done on a sample of T cells isolated from PBMCs. This sequence originates from a human donor in good health. CDR3 bases: TGTGCCAGCAGCCAGGCCAGATATGGCTACACCTTC. It specifies CASSQARYGYTF.